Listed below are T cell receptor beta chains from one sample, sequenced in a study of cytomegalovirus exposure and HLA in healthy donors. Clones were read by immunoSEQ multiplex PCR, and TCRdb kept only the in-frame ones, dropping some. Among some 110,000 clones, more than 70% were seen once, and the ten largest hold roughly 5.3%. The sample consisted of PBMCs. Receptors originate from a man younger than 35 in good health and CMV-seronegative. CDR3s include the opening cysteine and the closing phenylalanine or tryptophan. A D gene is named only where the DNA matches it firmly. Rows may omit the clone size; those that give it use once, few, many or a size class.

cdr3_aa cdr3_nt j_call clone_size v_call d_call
CASSPREGGQPQHF TGCGCCAGCAGCCCCAGGGAGGGGGGTCAGCCCCAGCATTTT TRBJ1-5 . TRBV4-1 .
CASSVIPGQGSTGELFF TGTGCCAGCAGTGTTATCCCGGGACAGGGGAGCACCGGGGAGCTGTTTTTT TRBJ2-2 . TRBV6-1 TRBD1
CAKDRGLSNEQYF TGCGCCAAAGACAGGGGTTTGAGCAACGAGCAGTACTTC TRBJ2-7 once TRBV5-1 TRBD1
CASSSRGDGYTF TGTGCCAGCAGTTCCAGGGGAGATGGCTACACCTTC TRBJ1-2 . TRBV27 .
CASSRTGYTGELFF TGTGCCAGCAGTAGGACAGGCTACACCGGGGAGCTGTTTTTT TRBJ2-2 . TRBV6-5 TRBD1
CASSHPRPSGDNEQFF TGTGCCAGCAGCCACCCCAGACCTAGCGGGGACAATGAGCAGTTCTTC TRBJ2-1 . TRBV14 TRBD2
CASGTSGGGYEQYF TGTGCCAGCGGCACTAGCGGGGGGGGCTACGAGCAGTACTTC TRBJ2-7 . TRBV7-2 TRBD2
CASSYRSLFATNEKLFF TGTGCCAGCAGCTATCGAAGCTTATTTGCAACTAATGAAAAACTGTTTTTT TRBJ1-4 . TRBV6-7 .
CASSLDSIAHEQYF TGTGCCAGCAGCTTAGACAGCATAGCCCACGAGCAGTACTTC TRBJ2-7 few TRBV11-2 .
CASSRGLAGISYNEQFF TGTGCCAGCAGCCGCGGACTAGCGGGGATATCCTACAATGAGCAGTTCTTC TRBJ2-1 . TRBV14 TRBD2
CASSRGIEQFF TGCGCCAGCAGCCGGGGGATTGAGCAGTTCTTC TRBJ2-1 . TRBV5-1 .
CASSLGGGRAEGDEQFF TGTGCCAGCAGCTTGGGAGGCGGGAGGGCCGAAGGGGATGAGCAGTTCTTC TRBJ2-1 . TRBV5-4 TRBD2
CASSYSGREETQYF TGTGCCAGCAGTTACTCCGGCAGGGAAGAGACCCAGTACTTC TRBJ2-5 . TRBV6-5 .
CASRDRESDYEQYF TGTGCCAGCAGGGACAGGGAAAGTGACTACGAGCAGTACTTC TRBJ2-7 . TRBV27 TRBD1
CASSPGLAGVRTGELFF TGTGCCAGCAGCCCCGGACTAGCGGGAGTCAGGACCGGGGAGCTGTTTTTT TRBJ2-2 . TRBV2 TRBD2
CAWRLAGAQETQYF TGTGCCTGGCGACTAGCGGGGGCCCAAGAGACCCAGTACTTC TRBJ2-5 . TRBV30 TRBD2
CASSEITPGTEAFF TGTGCCAGCAGTGAAATTACGCCGGGCACTGAAGCTTTCTTT TRBJ1-1 . TRBV6-1 .
CSVVSASGGLEQYF TGCAGCGTTGTTTCGGCTAGCGGGGGTTTGGAGCAGTACTTC TRBJ2-7 . TRBV29-1 TRBD2
CASSYRGITDTQYF TGTGCCAGCAGTTACCGCGGGATCACAGATACGCAGTATTTT TRBJ2-3 . TRBV6-5 .
CASRETTAGYTF TGTGCCAGCAGGGAAACAACAGCTGGCTACACCTTC TRBJ1-2 few TRBV6-5 .
CASSLFRYRKNTEAFF TGTGCCAGCAGCTTGTTCCGTTACAGGAAAAACACTGAAGCTTTCTTT TRBJ1-1 . TRBV5-6 .
CASRSTGDGYGYTF TGTGCCAGCAGATCGACAGGGGATGGCTATGGCTACACCTTC TRBJ1-2 . TRBV6-4 TRBD1
CASSLGGSLNTEAFF TGTGCCAGCAGCTTGGGGGGATCCCTGAACACTGAAGCTTTCTTT TRBJ1-1 . TRBV7-9 .
CASSAKRQGIRNQPQHF TGTGCCAGCAGTGCAAAAAGACAGGGCATACGGAATCAGCCCCAGCATTTT TRBJ1-5 . TRBV6-4 TRBD1
CASSLGTVAGVAGELFF TGTGCCAGCAGCTTAGGGACGGTAGCGGGAGTGGCCGGGGAGCTGTTTTTT TRBJ2-2 once TRBV7-6 TRBD2
CASSFRTNGYTF TGTGCCAGCAGCTTCCGCACAAATGGCTACACCTTC TRBJ1-2 . TRBV7-9 .
CASSQEGGGAQYF TGTGCCAGCAGCCAAGAGGGAGGCGGGGCCCAGTACTTC TRBJ2-5 . TRBV14 .
CASSKGDLQGGGTEAFF TGTGCCAGCAGCAAAGGGGATTTACAGGGAGGGGGAACTGAAGCTTTCTTT TRBJ1-1 . TRBV21-1 .
CASSEDQGKYQPQHF TGTGCCAGCAGTGAAGACCAGGGGAAGTATCAGCCCCAGCATTTT TRBJ1-5 . TRBV6-1 .
CASSLESVGGTQYF TGTGCCAGCAGCTTAGAAAGTGTCGGGGGAACGCAGTACTTC TRBJ2-7 . TRBV7-9 .
CASSLVGGRDYGYTF TGTGCCAGCAGCTTAGTCGGGGGGCGCGACTATGGCTACACCTTC TRBJ1-2 few TRBV7-9 .
CASSASGGAREQFF TGCGCCAGCAGTGCTAGCGGGGGGGCGCGTGAGCAGTTCTTC TRBJ2-1 . TRBV5-1 TRBD2
CASSYYNRDRDYEQYF TGTGCCAGCAGTTACTACAACCGGGACAGGGACTACGAGCAGTACTTC TRBJ2-7 once TRBV6-5 TRBD1
CAWSSRVLQGYTF TGTGCCTGGAGTTCCCGGGTCCTCCAAGGCTACACCTTC TRBJ1-2 . TRBV30 .
CAWRAEGRTEAFF TGTGCCTGGAGGGCGGAGGGTCGCACTGAAGCTTTCTTT TRBJ1-1 . TRBV30 .
CASSEGLAGSYEQYF TGTGCCAGCAGCGAGGGACTAGCGGGCTCCTACGAGCAGTACTTC TRBJ2-7 . TRBV7-2 TRBD2
CASSRGGGGALQETQYF TGCGCCAGCAGCCGGGGTGGTGGGGGGGCCCTACAAGAGACCCAGTACTTC TRBJ2-5 . TRBV5-1 .
CASSPPGTSQETQYF TGTGCCAGCAGCCCTCCCGGGACATCACAAGAGACCCAGTACTTC TRBJ2-5 . TRBV7-9 .
CASTYRRDSNSPLHF TGTGCCAGCACCTACCGTCGGGACAGTAATTCACCCCTCCACTTT TRBJ1-6 few TRBV6-5 TRBD1
CASSSTGSWENEQFF TGTGCCAGCAGTTCCACAGGGAGCTGGGAGAATGAGCAGTTCTTC TRBJ2-1 once TRBV27 .
CSATDRGHGYTF TGCAGCGCGACTGACAGGGGGCACGGCTACACCTTC TRBJ1-2 few TRBV29-1 TRBD1
CASSMDRASTYEQYF TGTGCCAGCAGCATGGACAGGGCCTCAACCTACGAGCAGTACTTC TRBJ2-7 . TRBV5-8 TRBD1
CASRSSGRADTGELFF TGTGCCAGCAGGAGTAGCGGGAGGGCCGACACCGGGGAGCTGTTTTTT TRBJ2-2 . TRBV27 TRBD2
CASSWAGVRPEAFF TGTGCCAGCAGCTGGGCCGGGGTTCGTCCTGAAGCTTTCTTT TRBJ1-1 . TRBV7-9 .
CASSLKGQRNTGELFF TGTGCCAGCAGCTTAAAGGGACAGAGGAACACCGGGGAGCTGTTTTTT TRBJ2-2 . TRBV7-8 TRBD1
CASTTGGTGVSNQPQHF TGTGCCAGTACTACCGGGGGGACAGGGGTTAGCAATCAGCCCCAGCATTTT TRBJ1-5 . TRBV19 TRBD1
CASRGGTATHYGYTF TGTGCCAGCAGAGGAGGGACAGCTACACACTATGGCTACACCTTC TRBJ1-2 . TRBV27 TRBD1
CAWSEFGREYEQYF TGTGCCTGGAGCGAATTCGGACGGGAATACGAGCAGTACTTC TRBJ2-7 . TRBV30 .
CASSLLSETQYF TGCGCCAGCAGCTTGTTGAGTGAGACCCAGTACTTC TRBJ2-5 . TRBV5-1 .
CASSQEPERVGGELFF TGTGCCAGCAGCCAAGAACCCGAGAGAGTCGGGGGGGAGCTGTTTTTT TRBJ2-2 . TRBV4-2 .
CASSQDGGAGNEKLFF TGTGCCAGCAGCCAAGATGGGGGGGCGGGCAATGAAAAACTGTTTTTT TRBJ1-4 . TRBV4-2 .
CASSSNIGQGRYAEAFF TGTGCCAGCAGCTCCAACATCGGACAGGGACGATACGCTGAAGCTTTCTTT TRBJ1-1 . TRBV7-6 TRBD1
CASSLSGTSGHNEQFF TGTGCCAGCAGCTTATCCGGGACTAGCGGTCACAATGAGCAGTTCTTC TRBJ2-1 . TRBV7-8 TRBD2
CASSSIPGQGNTEAFF TGCGCCAGCAGCTCCATTCCCGGACAGGGGAACACTGAAGCTTTCTTT TRBJ1-1 . TRBV5-1 TRBD1
CASSRTRASNTQYF TGCGCCAGCAGCAGGACACGGGCCAGTAATACGCAGTATTTT TRBJ2-3 . TRBV5-1 .
CASSGGDQTQYF TGTGCCAGCAGTGGCGGCGATCAGACCCAGTACTTC TRBJ2-5 . TRBV7-8 .
CASSFSDGIYGYTF TGTGCCAGCAGTTTCTCCGACGGGATCTATGGCTACACCTTC TRBJ1-2 . TRBV28 .
CASSRGLAGASINTQYF TGTGCCAGTAGTAGAGGACTAGCGGGGGCATCGATTAATACGCAGTATTTT TRBJ2-3 . TRBV19 TRBD2
CASSGGTKSGGYTF TGTGCCAGCAGTGGTGGGACAAAGTCGGGTGGCTACACCTTC TRBJ1-2 . TRBV2 .
CASSPGTGKEYEQYF TGCGCCAGCAGCCCGGGGACAGGGAAAGAATACGAGCAGTACTTC TRBJ2-7 . TRBV5-1 TRBD1